These T cell receptor beta chains were read from a single sample in a study of T cells in Graves' hyperthyroidism and ophthalmopathy. MiXCR, run by TCRdb on the multiplex PCR reads, gives a single entry per CDR3 protein. The table records approximately 530,000 distinct CDR3 sequences, 16% of them present only once. Sequences were obtained from blood. These receptors were taken from a woman between 18 and 29 years old with Graves' hyperthyroidism. CDR3s include the opening cysteine and the closing phenylalanine or tryptophan. A D gene is named only where the DNA matches it firmly. Rows may omit the clone size; those that give it use once, few, many or a size class.

>NA|NA|TRBJ1-2|TRBV12-3/TRBV12-4
CASRQQGPYGYTF
TGTGCCAGCAGACAACAGGGTCCATATGGCTACACCTTC
>few|TRBD1|TRBJ1-2|TRBV5-1
CASSLGGQDSYGYTF
TGCGCCAGCAGCTTGGGGGGACAGGACAGCTATGGCTACACCTTC
>NA|NA|TRBJ1-4|TRBV19
CASSMVDHVEKLFF
TGTGCCAGTAGTATGGTGGACCACGTCGAAAAACTGTTTTTT
>few|NA|TRBJ1-4|TRBV3-1
CASSQEAGEGKLFF
TGTGCCAGCAGCCAAGAAGCGGGGGAAGGAAAACTGTTTTTT
>few|NA|TRBJ2-3|TRBV6-6
CASSYTGPDTDTQYF
TGTGCCAGCAGTTACACGGGACCTGACACAGATACGCAGTATTTT
>NA|TRBD2|TRBJ2-3|TRBV20-1
CSESSGRTDTQYF
TGCAGTGAATCTAGCGGGCGGACAGATACGCAGTATTTT
>few|TRBD2|TRBJ2-2|TRBV19
CASRGSGRNPNTGELFF
TGTGCCAGTCGTGGTAGCGGGAGGAATCCGAACACCGGGGAGCTGTTTTTT
>many|NA|TRBJ2-7|TRBV29-1
CSVVVWGHEQYF
TGCAGCGTTGTGGTGTGGGGGCACGAGCAGTACTTC
>NA|NA|TRBJ1-1|TRBV29-1
CSVVESHLNTEAFF
TGCAGCGTAGTCGAAAGTCACCTGAACACTGAAGCTTTCTTT
>many|NA|TRBJ2-7|TRBV28
CASSISLPYLEQYF
TGTGCCAGCAGTATCAGCCTCCCCTACTTGGAGCAGTACTTC
>many|NA|TRBJ2-7|TRBV7-8
CASSSYLTTYEQYF
TGTGCCAGCAGCTCATACCTGACAACTTACGAGCAGTACTTC
>once|TRBD1|TRBJ2-1|TRBV7-9
CASSLRDRGSYEQFF
TGTGCCAGCAGCTTAAGGGACAGGGGCTCCTACGAGCAGTTCTTC
>many|NA|TRBJ2-7|TRBV7-2
CASSLSYYEQYF
TGTGCCAGCAGCTTGAGTTACTACGAGCAGTACTTC
>NA|TRBD2|TRBJ2-1|TRBV4-3
CASRLSRGGSYNEQFF
TGCGCCAGCCGTCTGTCACGGGGGGGCTCCTACAATGAGCAGTTCTTC
>many|NA|TRBJ2-7|TRBV12-3/TRBV12-4
CASAAPGPLYEQYF
TGTGCCAGCGCCGCACCCGGGCCCCTTTACGAGCAGTACTTC
>few|NA|TRBJ2-7|TRBV27
CASKPSGRPGEQYF
TGTGCCAGCAAGCCCTCGGGGCGACCTGGGGAGCAGTACTTC
>NA|NA|TRBJ2-1|TRBV24-1
CATSDAGGITEQFF
TGTGCCACCAGTGATGCCGGGGGTATTACTGAGCAGTTCTTC
>many|TRBD2|TRBJ2-4|TRBV2
CASSQYWEGENIQYF
TGTGCCAGCAGTCAGTATTGGGAGGGAGAAAACATTCAGTACTTC
>NA|TRBD2|TRBJ2-5|TRBV20-1
CSARPGTSGSETQYF
TGCAGTGCTAGACCCGGGACTAGCGGGAGTGAAACCCAGTACTTC
>few|NA|TRBJ2-5|TRBV5-1
CASSLGETSGETQYF
TGCGCCAGCAGCTTGGGCGAGACTAGTGGAGAGACCCAGTACTTC
>many|NA|TRBJ1-1|TRBV20-1
CSASVSSRGTEAFF
TGCAGTGCTAGTGTTTCGAGTAGGGGCACTGAAGCTTTCTTT
>NA|TRBD1|TRBJ2-1|TRBV5-1
CASSGQGARSLSYNEQFF
TGCGCCAGCAGCGGACAGGGGGCGCGAAGTCTCTCCTACAATGAGCAGTTCTTC
>NA|NA|TRBJ2-5|TRBV30
CAWREGTQYF
TGTGCCTGGAGGGAAGGGACCCAGTACTTC
>many|NA|TRBJ1-4|TRBV2
CASRGNTNEKLFF
TGTGCCAGCCGAGGGAATACTAATGAAAAACTGTTTTTT
>many|NA|TRBJ1-1|TRBV19
CASSEGRANTEAFF
TGTGCCAGTAGTGAGGGGCGGGCGAACACTGAAGCTTTCTTT
>NA|TRBD1|TRBJ1-5|TRBV28
CASSYPGTGFLQPQHF
TGTGCCAGCAGTTACCCCGGGACAGGGTTTCTTCAGCCCCAGCATTTT
>NA|NA|TRBJ2-3|TRBV19
CASNEVSTDTQYF
TGTGCCAGTAACGAGGTCAGCACAGATACGCAGTATTTT
>many|TRBD1|TRBJ1-2|TRBV12-3/TRBV12-4
CASSFGTGGVYGYTF
TGTGCCAGCAGTTTCGGGACAGGAGGTGTCTATGGCTACACCTTC
>NA|NA|TRBJ1-5|TRBV6-1
CASTQGYNQPQHF
TGTGCCAGCACTCAAGGGTACAATCAGCCCCAGCATTTT